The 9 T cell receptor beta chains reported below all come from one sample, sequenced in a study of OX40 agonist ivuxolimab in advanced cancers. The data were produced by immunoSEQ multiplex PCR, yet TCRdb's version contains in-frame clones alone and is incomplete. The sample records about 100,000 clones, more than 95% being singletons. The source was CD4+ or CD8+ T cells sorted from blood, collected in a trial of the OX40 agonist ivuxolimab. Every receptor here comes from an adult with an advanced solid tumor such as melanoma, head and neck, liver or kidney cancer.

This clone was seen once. The CDR3, as DNA: TGTGCCAGCAGCTTAGCGACTAGTGCCTACGAGCAGTACTTC. Translation gives CASSLATSAYEQYF. This chain connects TRBV7-9 to TRBJ2-7; D is possibly TRBD2 (6 bases). With 0 bases removed from V and 2 bases from J, the gap between germline ends came to 8 bases. CDR3 length: 14 residues. Per the germline V gene, CDR1 is SEHNR and CDR2 is FQNEAQ (reference sequence).

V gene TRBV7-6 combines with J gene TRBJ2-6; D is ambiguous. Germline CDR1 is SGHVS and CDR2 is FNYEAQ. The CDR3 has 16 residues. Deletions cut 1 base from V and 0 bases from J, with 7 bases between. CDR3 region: CASSLEGLSGANVLTF. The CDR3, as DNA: TGTGCCAGCAGCTTAGAGGGTCTCTCTGGGGCCAACGTCCTGACTTTC.

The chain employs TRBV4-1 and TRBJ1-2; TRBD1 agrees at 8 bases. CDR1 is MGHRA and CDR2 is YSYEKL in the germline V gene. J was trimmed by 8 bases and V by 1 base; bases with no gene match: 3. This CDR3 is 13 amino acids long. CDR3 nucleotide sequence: TGCGCCAGCAGCCAAGGGACAGGGAGCGGCTACACCTTC. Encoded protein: CASSQGTGSGYTF.

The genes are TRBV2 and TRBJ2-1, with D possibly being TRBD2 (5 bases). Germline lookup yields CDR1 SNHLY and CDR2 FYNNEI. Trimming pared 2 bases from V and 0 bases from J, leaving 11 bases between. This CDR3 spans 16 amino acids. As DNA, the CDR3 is TGTGCCAGCAGTGAATGGACTCCTGGCTCCTACAATGAGCAGTTCTTC. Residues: CASSEWTPGSYNEQFF.

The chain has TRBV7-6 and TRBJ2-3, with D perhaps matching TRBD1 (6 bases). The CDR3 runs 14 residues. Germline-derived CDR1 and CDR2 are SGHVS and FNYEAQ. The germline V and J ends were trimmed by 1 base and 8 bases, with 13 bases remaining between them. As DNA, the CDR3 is TGTGCCAGCAGCTTAGATATTTCGGACAGTACGCAGTATTTT. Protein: CASSLDISDSTQYF.

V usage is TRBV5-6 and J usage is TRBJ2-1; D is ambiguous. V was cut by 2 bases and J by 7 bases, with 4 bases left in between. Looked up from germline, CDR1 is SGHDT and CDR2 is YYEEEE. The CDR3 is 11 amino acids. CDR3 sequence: CASSLMNEQFF. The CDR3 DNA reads TGTGCCAGCAGCTTAATGAATGAGCAGTTCTTC.

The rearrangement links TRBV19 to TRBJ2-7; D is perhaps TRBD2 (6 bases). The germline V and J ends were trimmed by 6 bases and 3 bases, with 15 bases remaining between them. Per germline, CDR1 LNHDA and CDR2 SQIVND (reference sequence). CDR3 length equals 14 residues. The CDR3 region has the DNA TGTGCCAGTAGCACCACCGGGGGTAACTACGAGCAGTACTTC. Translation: CASSTTGGNYEQYF.

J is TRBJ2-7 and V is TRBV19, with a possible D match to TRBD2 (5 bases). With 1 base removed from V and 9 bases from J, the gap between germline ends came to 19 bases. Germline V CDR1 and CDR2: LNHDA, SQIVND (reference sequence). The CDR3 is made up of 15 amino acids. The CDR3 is CASSIGTEPTSWQYF. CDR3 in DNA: TGTGCCAGTAGTATAGGGACTGAGCCTACGAGTTGGCAGTACTTC.

The CDR3 sequence is CASSLLAGGPGYNEQFF. CDR3 in DNA: TGTGCCAGCAGTTTACTAGCGGGAGGGCCCGGATACAATGAGCAGTTCTTC. The chain carries TRBV28 and TRBJ2-1; 12 nucleotides align to TRBD2. CDR3 length: 17 residues. The ends lost 2 bases at V and 4 bases at J; junction bases unmatched: 6. From germline, CDR1 is MDHEN and CDR2 SYDVKM.